The T cell receptor (beta chain) described here comes from a study of blood T cells in healthy people across ages. The authors ran a second PCR of about 6 to 12 cycles using a sample-barcoded 5' primer and a J-beta primer mix. One entry per CDR3 protein results from TCRdb running MiXCR on the 5' RACE reads. Of approximately 810,000 distinct CDR3 sequences detected, about 34% appear once; the ten largest clones hold roughly 13%. CDR3 length: 15 amino acids. CDR1 DFQATT and CDR2 SNEGSKA come from the germline V gene (reference sequence). Germline trimming cut 3 bases from V and 0 bases from J; bases unmatched to any gene: 6.

The sequenced sample consisted of blood. This TCR was recovered from a man in his late teens or twenties in good health. The chain has TRBV20-1 and TRBJ2-3; 7 bases match TRBD2. Here the CDR3 reads CSARGWRGSTDTQYF. The CDR3 DNA follows: TGCAGTGCTAGGGGCTGGCGGGGGAGCACAGATACGCAGTATTTT.